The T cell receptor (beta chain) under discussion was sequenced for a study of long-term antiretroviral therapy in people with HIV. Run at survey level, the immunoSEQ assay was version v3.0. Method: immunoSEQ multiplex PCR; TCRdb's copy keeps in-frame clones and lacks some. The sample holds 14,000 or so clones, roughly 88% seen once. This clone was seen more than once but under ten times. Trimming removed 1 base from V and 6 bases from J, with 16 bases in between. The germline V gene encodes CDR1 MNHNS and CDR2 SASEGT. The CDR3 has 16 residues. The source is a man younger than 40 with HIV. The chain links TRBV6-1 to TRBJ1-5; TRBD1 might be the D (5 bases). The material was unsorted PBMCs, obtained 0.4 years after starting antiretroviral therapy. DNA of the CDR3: TGTGCCAGCAGTGAAGAGGACGGGCCCGGGGGTCAGCCCCAGCATTTT. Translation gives CASSEEDGPGGQPQHF.